Sequencing of this T cell receptor beta chain was carried out in a study of blood T cell repertoires in COVID-19. Germline assignment: CDR1 KGHSH and CDR2 LQKENI. Trimming took 0 bases from V and 9 from J, leaving 12 bases between them. CDR3 length equals 14 residues. TCRdb keeps only in-frame clones here, not all; method: immunoSEQ multiplex PCR. The sample shows approximately 150,000 clones, about 85% of them seen only once. This clone was found a few times. This receptor was taken from a human donor with acute or convalescent COVID-19. The donor label of this sample is uncertain. The chain joins TRBV18 to TRBJ2-1; the D gene is possibly TRBD2 (7 bases). Sample: peripheral blood. CDR3 sequence: CASSPPGGATEQFF. Written as DNA, the CDR3 is TGTGCCAGCTCACCACCGGGGGGGGCCACTGAGCAGTTCTTC.